This TCR beta chain derives from a study of HIV-infected children after antiretroviral therapy interruption. The TCR library was built from RNA with a 3' RACE protocol and unique molecular identifiers. MiXCR was run by TCRdb on the 3' RACE reads, yielding one entry per CDR3 protein. The table lists tens of thousands of distinct CDR3 sequences, roughly 4% of them singletons. This clonotype was seen many times. Its antigen is not identified. Treatment described: PENTA 11 planned treatment interruption arm or continuous ART arm. Broader study findings: Naive CD4+ CDR3 sharing between time points fell after interruption began.

The TCR was taken from a pool of human donors with HIV. The sample here was CD45RA+ CD4+ T cells from PBMCs, pooled from several time points, taken from a donor given antiretroviral therapy, either interrupted or continuous. Specified subset: naive CD4+ CD45RA+ CD45RO- T cells.

CDR3 DNA: TGTGCCAGCAGTATAGGACAGCAAGATACGCAGTATTTT. Its translation is CASSIGQQDTQYF. The chain employs TRBV11-1 and TRBJ2-3, with D possibly matching TRBD1 (6 bases). Germline V gene data show CDR1 as SGHAT and CDR2 as FQDESV (reference sequence). CDR3 length: 13 amino acids. Trimming cost V 6 bases and J 5 bases, with 12 bases left between them.